Each of the 22 T cell receptor beta chains below was sequenced from the same sample in a study of T-cell reconstitution after alpha-beta-depleted transplantation in children. During its preparation, the TCRbeta library received unique molecular identifiers. TCRdb passed the PCR reads through MiXCR, listing each CDR3 protein once. The sample holds over 150,000 distinct CDR3 sequences, under 8.5% seen once. The source was PBMCs, collected before TCRalphabeta/CD19-depleted stem cell transplant. The receptors derive from a boy younger than 10 with acute lymphoblastic leukemia, due to receive a stem cell transplant.

The chain uses TRBV6-2 or TRBV6-3 and TRBJ2-5; TRBD2 aligns across 13 bases. CDR1 is MNHEY and CDR2 is SVGEGT in the germline V gene. The CDR3 is made up of 15 amino acids. J was trimmed by 9 bases and V by 1 base; bases with no gene match: 5. Here the CDR3 DNA reads TGTGCCAGCAGTTACTTTAGGACTAGCGGGAGTGCCCAGTACTTC. It encodes CASSYFRTSGSAQYF.

A few counts support this clonotype. The chain is built from TRBV15 and TRBJ2-5; 12 bases agree with TRBD2. This CDR3 has 16 residues. V was pared by 1 base and J by 5 bases, with 5 bases of the junction left unmatched. Germline CDR1 reads LNHNV; CDR2 reads YYDKDF (reference sequence). The CDR3: CATSRGLAGAGETQYF. In DNA form, the CDR3 reads TGTGCCACCAGCAGAGGACTAGCGGGGGCGGGGGAGACCCAGTACTTC.

The chain employs TRBV28 and TRBJ1-4; D uncertain. Per the germline V gene, CDR1 is MDHEN and CDR2 is SYDVKM. V shed 5 bases and J shed 5 bases, with 6 bases lying between them. The CDR3 is 12 residues long. This CDR3 is CASSEINEKLFF. CDR3 nucleotides: TGTGCCAGCAGTGAAATAAATGAAAAACTGTTTTTT.

This clonotype showed up many times. The chain carries TRBV7-2 and TRBJ2-2; D unclear. Per the germline V gene, CDR1 is SGHTA and CDR2 is FQGNSA. The CDR3 is made up of 15 amino acids. Between the trimmed V and J ends, which lost 2 bases and 5 bases, there was a span of 12 bases. CDR3: CASSLWQAATGELFF. In DNA form, the CDR3 reads TGTGCCAGCAGCTTATGGCAGGCGGCGACCGGGGAGCTGTTTTTT.

This clonotype was counted ten times or more. This chain connects TRBV6-2 or TRBV6-3 to TRBJ2-1, with 9 bases that match TRBD2. This CDR3 spans 18 amino acids. Germline CDR1 is MNHEY and CDR2 is SVGEGT. Unmatched junction bases numbered 13, after V lost 6 bases and J lost 1 base. In nucleotides, the CDR3 is TGTGCCAGCAGCCCGTCCTTAGCGGGAGACGAATCCTACAATGAGCAGTTCTTC. This codes for CASSPSLAGDESYNEQFF.

This clonotype was observed at least ten times. This chain uses TRBV4-2 with TRBJ2-5; D gene ambiguous. The CDR3 sequence is 15 residues long. Germline V gives CDR1 LGHNA, CDR2 YNFKEQ. V lost 0 bases and J 2 bases, leaving 10 bases between the germline ends. The CDR3 region is CASSQDLRWQETQYF. CDR3 DNA sequence: TGTGCCAGCAGCCAAGATTTGAGGTGGCAAGAGACCCAGTACTTC.

This clonotype appeared many times. The chain joins TRBV5-1 to TRBJ2-5; weak D call: TRBD2 (6 bases). Germline CDR1 is SGHRS and CDR2 is YFSETQ. CDR3 length: 14 amino acids. V dropped 1 base and J dropped 4 bases, with 11 bases sitting between them. CDR3 in DNA: TGCGCCAGCAGCTTGAGGGACTTAGGAGAGACCCAGTACTTC. Translating gives CASSLRDLGETQYF.

This clonotype was picked up a small number of times. The chain is built from TRBV5-5 and TRBJ2-7; D tentatively fits TRBD1 or TRBD2 (6 bases each). Germline values: CDR1 SGHKS, CDR2 YYEKEE (reference sequence). The length of the CDR3 is 14 residues. V was clipped by 4 bases and J by 0 bases, with 11 bases between them. Written as DNA, the CDR3 is TGTGCCAGCAGCCCCGGAGGGGGCTCCTACGAGCAGTACTTC. This translates into CASSPGGGSYEQYF. Based on the CDR3 plus reference TRBV5-5 and TRBJ2-7, the full variable domain is DAGVTQSPTHLIKTRGQQVTLRCSPISGHKSVSWYQQVLGQGPQFIFQYYEKEERGRGNFPDRFSARQFPNYSSELNVNALLLGDSALYLCASSPGGGSYEQYFGPGTRLTVT.

This clonotype was found a few times. This rearrangement joins TRBV20-1 to TRBJ1-5; no firm D call. This CDR3 contains 13 residues. Germline assignment: CDR1 DFQATT and CDR2 SNEGSKA (reference sequence). V was shortened by 6 bases and J by 7 bases, with 16 bases between the two germline ends. CDR3 residues: CSAHYGVAQPQHF. CDR3 DNA sequence: TGCAGTGCGCATTATGGGGTGGCCCAGCCCCAGCATTTT.

This clonotype has at least ten counts. The chain is built from TRBV28 and TRBJ2-7; the D is unclear. This CDR3 contains 12 residues. Trimming stripped 6 bases from V and 6 bases from J, with 12 bases between. Looked up from germline, CDR1 is MDHEN and CDR2 is SYDVKM. The CDR3 bases are TGTGCCAGCAGGATAGAACCCGGCGAGCAGTACTTC. Translating it yields CASRIEPGEQYF.

V is TRBV20-1 and J is TRBJ2-7; 14 nucleotides align to TRBD2. With V trimmed by 4 bases and J by 0 bases, 14 bases remained unmatched. The CDR3 extends over 19 amino acids. Germline CDR1 reads DFQATT; CDR2 reads SNEGSKA (reference sequence). CDR3 DNA: TGCAGTGCTACACGCCCGGGACTAGCGGGAGCCAGGAACTCCTACGAGCAGTACTTC. The encoded protein is CSATRPGLAGARNSYEQYF.

This clonotype was detected ten times or more. The chain couples TRBV29-1 to TRBJ2-2, with D perhaps matching TRBD1 or TRBD2 (5 bases each). CDR3 length: 13 amino acids. Germline CDR1 is SQVTM and CDR2 is ANQGSEA. The V end was cut by 6 bases, the J end by 3 bases, with 11 bases between. CDR3 region: CSVLGTYTGELFF. The DNA of the CDR3 is TGCAGCGTCCTCGGGACGTACACCGGGGAGCTGTTTTTT.

This clonotype has ten or more counts. The CDR3 is CASTTIRTGGYEQYF. Written as DNA, the CDR3 is TGTGCCAGCACCACAATTAGGACAGGGGGCTACGAGCAGTACTTC. The V call is TRBV28, the J call TRBJ2-7; 10 positions match TRBD1. The CDR3 length is 15 residues. CDR1 is MDHEN and CDR2 is SYDVKM in the germline V gene. V gave up 7 bases and J gave up 3 bases; unmatched junction bases: 9.

The chain recombines TRBV28 with TRBJ2-4; D remains ambiguous. Germline loops: CDR1 MDHEN, CDR2 SYDVKM. This CDR3 spans 12 amino acids. The V end was cut by 8 bases, the J end by 6 bases, with 11 bases between. CDR3 loop: CASFGSLNIQYF. The CDR3 bases are TGTGCCAGCTTTGGCAGCCTAAACATTCAGTACTTC.

There are a few counts of this clonotype. The rearrangement joins TRBV7-6 to TRBJ2-3; maybe TRBD2 (6 bases). Germline values: CDR1 SGHVS, CDR2 FNYEAQ. With 1 base removed from V and 1 base from J, the gap between germline ends came to 9 bases. The CDR3 contains 15 residues. The CDR3 DNA reads as TGTGCCAGCAGCTTAGACGGGGGAGGCACAGATACGCAGTATTTT. It specifies CASSLDGGGTDTQYF. Combining the CDR3 with reference TRBV7-6 and TRBJ2-3 gives the whole variable domain GAGVSQSPRYKVTKRGQDVALRCDPISGHVSLYWYRQALGQGPEFLTYFNYEAQQDKSGLPNDRFSAERPEGSISTLTIQRTEQRDSAMYRCASSLDGGGTDTQYFGPGTRLTVL.

This clonotype showed up many times. The rearrangement joins TRBV28 to TRBJ2-3, with no clear D. The germline gives CDR1 MDHEN, CDR2 SYDVKM. The ends were cut back, 3 bases at V and 5 bases at J, with 12 bases in the middle. The CDR3 contains 14 residues. The CDR3 spells CASSFLVGLDTQYF. DNA for the CDR3: TGTGCCAGCAGTTTCCTCGTTGGGCTAGATACGCAGTATTTT. The whole variable domain, remainder taken from reference TRBV28 and TRBJ2-3, is DVKVTQSSRYLVKRTGEKVFLECVQDMDHENMFWYRQDPGLGLRLIYFSYDVKMKEKGDIPEGYSVSREKKERFSLILESASTNQTSMYLCASSFLVGLDTQYFGPGTRLTVL.

This clonotype has at least ten counts. The V gene is TRBV13, the J gene TRBJ2-6, with D unresolved. The germline V gene encodes CDR1 PRHDT and CDR2 FYEKMQ (reference sequence). Trimming left V 10 bases short and J 4 bases short, with 11 bases between. The length of the CDR3 is 13 residues. The CDR3 DNA is TGTGCCACCAAAGCTCTCGGGGCCAACGTCCTGACTTTC. Translated, it gives CATKALGANVLTF.

This clonotype was seen many times. The CDR3 loop reads CASSRLSANSPLHF. The CDR3 DNA is TGTGCCAGCAGTCGTTTGTCAGCGAATTCACCCCTCCACTTT. The chain is built from TRBV6-2 or TRBV6-3 and TRBJ1-6; no firm D call. V shed 5 bases and J shed 7 bases, with 12 bases lying between them. Germline values: CDR1 MNHEY, CDR2 SVGEGT. The CDR3 runs to 14 residues.

This clonotype was recorded many times. The V and J genes are TRBV7-2 and TRBJ2-7, with 8 positions matching TRBD2. Per the germline V gene, CDR1 is SGHTA and CDR2 is FQGNSA. This CDR3 is built from 17 residues. V shed 0 bases and J 3 bases; nucleotides not matched to a gene: 10. CDR3 nucleotide sequence: TGTGCCAGCAGCTTAGCCAGCGGGAGAAGCTCCCTCTACGAGCAGTACTTC. Its translation is CASSLASGRSSLYEQYF.

This clonotype was seen repeatedly, ten times or more. This chain links TRBV28 with TRBJ2-7; D gene uncertain. The CDR3 extends over 17 amino acids. Per the germline V gene, CDR1 is MDHEN and CDR2 is SYDVKM. V gave up 5 bases and J gave up 1 base, with 21 bases separating them. The CDR3 reads CASSSPDSVALSYEQYF. Written as DNA, the CDR3 is TGTGCCAGCAGTAGCCCCGACTCCGTTGCACTGTCCTACGAGCAGTACTTC. Using reference TRBV28 and TRBJ2-7 for the parts outside the CDR3, the full variable domain is DVKVTQSSRYLVKRTGEKVFLECVQDMDHENMFWYRQDPGLGLRLIYFSYDVKMKEKGDIPEGYSVSREKKERFSLILESASTNQTSMYLCASSSPDSVALSYEQYFGPGTRLTVT.

The genes are TRBV28 and TRBJ1-5; D unresolved. V was clipped by 3 bases and J by 4 bases, with 7 bases between them. This CDR3 spans 13 amino acids. Germline V gene lookup returns CDR1 MDHEN and CDR2 SYDVKM. CDR3 DNA sequence: TGTGCCAGCAGTTTGGACGCAAATCAGCCCCAGCATTTT. Protein sequence: CASSLDANQPQHF.

This clonotype has a count of ten or more. The chain carries TRBV7-2 and TRBJ2-3, with D perhaps TRBD2 (6 bases). Trimming took 8 bases from V and 6 from J, leaving 18 bases between them. The CDR3 extends over 14 amino acids. Germline lookup yields CDR1 SGHTA and CDR2 FQGNSA. The CDR3 loop is CASAVSGDLDTQYF. DNA of the CDR3: TGTGCCAGCGCGGTTAGCGGTGACCTGGATACGCAGTATTTT.